The T cell receptor (beta chain) described here comes from a study of blood T cell repertoires in COVID-19. Authors' data handling: Reference gene primer amplification yielded estimated nucleated cell counts. Data came from immunoSEQ multiplex PCR; TCRdb stores just in-frame clones and leaves some out. Clone size and V and J calls were adopted from that table, with D and trimming inferred from the DNA. The data hold tens of thousands of clones, with approximately 90% observed a single time. The sequence derives from a woman aged 80 or older with active or convalescent COVID-19. The sample was peripheral blood.

CDR3 DNA: TGTGCCAGCAGTTCGACAGGGGGTGGCACCTTC. Translation gives CASSSTGGGTF. The chain is built from TRBV12-3 or TRBV12-4 and TRBJ1-2, with TRBD1 matching 9 bases. This CDR3 region has 11 residues. V lost 4 bases and J lost 13; bases outside the gene matches: 4.